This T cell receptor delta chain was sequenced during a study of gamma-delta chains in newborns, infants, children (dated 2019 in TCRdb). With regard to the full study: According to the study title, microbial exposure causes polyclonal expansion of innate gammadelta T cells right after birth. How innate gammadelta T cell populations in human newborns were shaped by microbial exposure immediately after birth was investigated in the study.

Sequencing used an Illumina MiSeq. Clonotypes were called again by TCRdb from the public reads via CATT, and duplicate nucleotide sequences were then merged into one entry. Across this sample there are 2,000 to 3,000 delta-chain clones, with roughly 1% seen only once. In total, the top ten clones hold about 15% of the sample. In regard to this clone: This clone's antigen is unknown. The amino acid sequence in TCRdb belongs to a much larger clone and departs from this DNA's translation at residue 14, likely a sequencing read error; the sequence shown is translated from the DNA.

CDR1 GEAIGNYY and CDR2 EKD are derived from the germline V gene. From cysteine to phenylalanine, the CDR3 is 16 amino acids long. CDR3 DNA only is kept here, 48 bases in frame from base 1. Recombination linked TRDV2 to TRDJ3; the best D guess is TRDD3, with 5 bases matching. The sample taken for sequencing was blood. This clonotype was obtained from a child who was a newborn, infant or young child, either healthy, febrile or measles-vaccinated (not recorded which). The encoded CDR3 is CACDGLISWDTRQTFF. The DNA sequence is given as TGCGCCTGTGACGGCCTCATCTCCTGGGACACCCGACAGACGTTTTTC.